One sample yielded the 18 T cell receptor beta chains listed below, sequenced in a study of blood T cell repertoires in COVID-19 (dated by TCRdb to the early 2020s). Library preparation employed the immunoSEQ multiplex PCR assay. TCRdb took over this immuneACCESS table, retaining in-frame rearrangements with V and J assigned. Such tables are incomplete; in checked studies, under half of the missing clones stem from an unresolved V gene, and the remainder is unexplained. Across this sample there are about 84,000 clones, with roughly 96% seen only once. 4% to 5.5% of the sample is taken by the ten largest. The specimen was peripheral blood. These receptor sequences come from a human donor with active COVID-19. The donor label of this sample is uncertain.

The chain has TRBV28 and TRBJ2-7; 7 positions agree with TRBD1. The V gene end was trimmed by 2 bases and the J gene end by 9 bases; junction bases not matched to a gene: 7. Germline CDR1 is MDHEN and CDR2 is SYDVKM. The CDR3 is made up of 13 amino acids. For the CDR3, the DNA is TGTGCCAGCAGTTTAGGGGGACAGTATGGGCAGTACTTC. Amino acid sequence: CASSLGGQYGQYF.

This sequence joins TRBV24-1 and TRBJ2-3; 9 positions match TRBD1. CDR3 length: 15 amino acids. J gave up 6 bases and V 3 bases, and 6 bases lay outside the gene matches. Germline CDR1 and CDR2: KGHDR and SFDVKD. The CDR3 DNA sequence: TGTGCCACCAGTGATGGCGCCGGGACAGGGGATACGCAGTATTTT. It yields the protein CATSDGAGTGDTQYF.

This clone was seen just once. The chain employs TRBV28 and TRBJ2-2; 8 bases line up with TRBD2. CDR1 and CDR2 (germline): MDHEN, SYDVKM. V trimming: 6 bases; J trimming: 0 bases; junction bases outside the gene matches: 3. The CDR3 runs 15 residues. CDR3 DNA sequence: TGTGCCAGCAGCCCGGGGGGGACGAACACCGGGGAGCTGTTTTTT. It specifies CASSPGGTNTGELFF.

This clone was seen a handful of times. V gene TRBV28 combines with J gene TRBJ1-6; 7 bases match TRBD1. This CDR3 contains 14 residues. Trimming took 6 bases from V and 7 from J; bases not matched to a gene: 6. The germline V gene has CDR1 MDHEN and CDR2 SYDVKM. CDR3 coding DNA: TGTGCCAGCAGGGAAACAGGGGCAAATTCACCCCTCCACTTT. It is translated as CASRETGANSPLHF.

CDR3 in DNA: TGCGCCAGCAGCTTTGGAGGGAACACTGAAGCTTTCTTT. Encoded protein: CASSFGGNTEAFF. The chain combines TRBV5-1 with TRBJ1-1; no definite D call. The CDR3 runs 13 residues. The germline V gene has CDR1 SGHRS and CDR2 YFSETQ. Trimming cost V 2 bases and J 1 base, with 6 bases left between them.

The chain has TRBV6-5 and TRBJ2-7; D is unresolved. This CDR3 has 12 amino acids. Germline lookup yields CDR1 MNHEY and CDR2 SVGAGI. V lost 5 bases, J lost 6 bases, and 11 bases lay in between. This chain's CDR3 is CASSPNGGEQYF. As DNA, the CDR3 is TGTGCCAGCAGTCCTAATGGCGGCGAGCAGTACTTC.

This sequence joins TRBV2 and TRBJ2-5; possible D gene TRBD2, 6 bases. Per germline, CDR1 SNHLY and CDR2 FYNNEI. The length of the CDR3 is 14 residues. Trimming pared 8 bases from V and 5 bases from J, leaving 18 bases between. The CDR3 coding sequence is TGTGCCAGCGCGGTGGGACTGGACAAGGAGACCCAGTACTTC. Protein product: CASAVGLDKETQYF.

The genes are TRBV2 and TRBJ1-2, with D maybe TRBD1 (5 bases). The length of the CDR3 is 13 residues. The V gene's germline CDR1 is SNHLY and CDR2 FYNNEI. Between the trimmed V and J ends, which lost 7 bases and 8 bases, there was a span of 17 bases. This chain's CDR3 is CASITQAREGYTF. CDR3 DNA: TGTGCCAGCATTACACAGGCAAGAGAAGGCTACACCTTC.

The chain carries TRBV19 and TRBJ2-1; 8 bases map to TRBD2. CDR1 LNHDA and CDR2 SQIVND come from the germline V gene (reference sequence). The CDR3 has 17 residues. V shed 0 bases and J 9 bases; nucleotides not matched to a gene: 13. The CDR3 coding sequence is TGTGCCAGTAGTATAGATCCGGAGCGGGGGTTCAGCGCTGAGCAGTTCTTC. Translating it yields CASSIDPERGFSAEQFF. Based on the CDR3 plus reference TRBV19 and TRBJ2-1, the full variable domain is DGGITQSPKYLFRKEGQNVTLSCEQNLNHDAMYWYRQDPGQGLRLIYYSQIVNDFQKGDIAEGYSVSREKKESFPLTVTSAQKNPTAFYLCASSIDPERGFSAEQFFGPGTRLTVL.

A remark on this clone: Other DNA sequences in the sample encode the same CDR3. The rearrangement uses TRBV28 and TRBJ2-1; D is possibly TRBD1 (5 bases). Germline V CDR1 and CDR2: MDHEN, SYDVKM. V gave up 2 bases and J gave up 10 bases, with 6 bases separating them. CDR3 length: 11 residues. CDR3 sequence reads: CASSLRGEQFF. The CDR3 DNA reads as TGTGCCAGCAGTTTAAGGGGAGAGCAGTTCTTC. Full variable domain (missing parts from reference TRBV28 and TRBJ2-1): DVKVTQSSRYLVKRTGEKVFLECVQDMDHENMFWYRQDPGLGLRLIYFSYDVKMKEKGDIPEGYSVSREKKERFSLILESASTNQTSMYLCASSLRGEQFFGPGTRLTVL.

V gene TRBV18 combines with J gene TRBJ2-3, with a weak D call TRBD1 (6 bases). This CDR3 is built from 14 residues. Trimming stripped 3 bases from V and 6 bases from J, with 13 bases between. From germline, CDR1 is KGHSH and CDR2 LQKENI. CDR3 sequence: CASSPRAGADTQYF. In nucleotides, the CDR3 is TGTGCCAGCTCACCTCGAGCAGGGGCCGATACGCAGTATTTT.

The chain combines TRBV4-3 with TRBJ2-7; 7 bases match TRBD2. With 4 bases clipped from V and 3 bases from J, the junction kept 3 bases outside the gene matches. The CDR3 is made up of 13 amino acids. Germline V gene sequence: CDR1 LGHNA, CDR2 YSLEER. The CDR3 nucleotides read TGCGCCAGCAGCCTTTCGGGAGGCTACGAGCAGTACTTC. It specifies CASSLSGGYEQYF.

CDR3 sequence: CASSPRPSGGASGANVLTF. In DNA form, the CDR3 reads TGTGCCAGCAGCCCCCGTCCTAGCGGGGGGGCATCTGGGGCCAACGTCCTGACTTTC. The V call is TRBV6-2 or TRBV6-3, the J call TRBJ2-6, with 12 bases aligning to TRBD2. Trimming at V came to 6 bases and at J to 1 base, leaving 10 bases not matched to a gene. Germline V gene sequence: CDR1 MNHEY, CDR2 SVGEGT. This CDR3 has 19 residues.

This sequence joins TRBV9 and TRBJ2-2; no clear D gene. The CDR3 consists of 13 residues. Germline V lookup: CDR1 SGDLS, CDR2 YYNGEE. V lost 0 bases, J lost 5 bases, and 5 bases lay in between. The CDR3 loop is CASSVGPTGELFF. The DNA for the CDR3 is TGTGCCAGCAGCGTAGGTCCAACCGGGGAGCTGTTTTTT. Supplemented by reference TRBV9 and TRBJ2-2, the full variable domain reads DSGVTQTPKHLITATGQRVTLRCSPRSGDLSVYWYQQSLDQGLQFLIQYYNGEERAKGNILERFSAQQFPDLHSELNLSSLELGDSALYFCASSVGPTGELFFGEGSRLTVL.

This clone has a single count. The chain couples TRBV5-1 to TRBJ2-1; TRBD2 is a possible D gene (6 bases). V was cut by 4 bases and J by 4 bases, with 15 bases left in between. From germline, CDR1 is SGHRS and CDR2 YFSETQ. The CDR3 sequence is 15 residues long. DNA of the CDR3: TGCGCCAGCAGCGACTCCGGGACTCGATACAATGAGCAGTTCTTC. It encodes CASSDSGTRYNEQFF.

The genes are TRBV5-6 and TRBJ2-1, with 7 bases that match TRBD1. CDR3 length: 13 amino acids. The junction had 7 bases not matched to a gene; V was cut back by 4 bases and J by 9 bases. Germline lookup yields CDR1 SGHDT and CDR2 YYEEEE. The CDR3 DNA reads as TGTGCCAGCAGCCCTTGGTCAGGGGGTGAGCAGTTCTTC. Translating gives CASSPWSGGEQFF.

V usage is TRBV19 and J usage is TRBJ2-5; D is possibly TRBD2 (5 bases). CDR1 and CDR2 (germline): LNHDA, SQIVND (reference sequence). CDR3 length: 12 residues. Trimming took 7 bases from V and 2 from J, leaving 8 bases between them. The CDR3 nucleotides read TGTGCCAGTAATCGGGGACAAGAGACCCAGTACTTC. Translating gives CASNRGQETQYF.

V and J are TRBV19 and TRBJ1-5; no definite D call. The V end lost 3 bases, the J end lost 4 bases, and 4 bases lay between the germline ends. The CDR3 sequence is 12 residues long. From germline, CDR1 is LNHDA and CDR2 SQIVND (reference sequence). The CDR3: CASSIQNQPQHF. The DNA of the CDR3 is TGTGCCAGTAGTATTCAAAATCAGCCCCAGCATTTT. The entire variable domain, with the rest obtained from reference TRBV19 and TRBJ1-5, is as follows: DGGITQSPKYLFRKEGQNVTLSCEQNLNHDAMYWYRQDPGQGLRLIYYSQIVNDFQKGDIAEGYSVSREKKESFPLTVTSAQKNPTAFYLCASSIQNQPQHFGDGTRLSIL.